A single sample gave rise to the 5 T cell receptor beta chains below, sequenced in a study of human T cells and chemical hapten exposure. TCRdb called the RACE reads again in MiXCR, with one record for every CDR3 protein. Here the sample spans roughly 250,000 distinct CDR3 sequences, 7% to 10% being singletons. As for time point: pre-sensitization, week 0. Treatment here: therapeutic diphenylcyclopropenone sensitization with weekly scalp DPC. The input for sequencing was whole blood, taken in connection with sensitization to the hapten diphenylcyclopropenone (DPC). The receptors here all came from a woman aged 40 to 49 with alopecia areata. Some clones in this sample may be carry-over from other donors' samples.

This chain uses TRBV4-3 with TRBJ2-4, with 7 positions matching TRBD1. This CDR3 is 18 amino acids long. With V trimmed by 0 bases and J by 0 bases, 8 bases remained unmatched. In germline, CDR1 is LGHNA, CDR2 YSLEER. The CDR3 loop reads CASSQDGDRTLAKNIQYF. Here the CDR3 DNA reads TGCGCCAGCAGCCAAGATGGGGACAGAACCTTAGCCAAAAACATTCAGTACTTC.

This clonotype was recorded many times. The chain employs TRBV5-1 and TRBJ2-7, with a tentative D call TRBD2 (6 bases). The CDR3 has 12 amino acids. Germline assignment: CDR1 SGHRS and CDR2 YFSETQ. With 4 bases removed from V and 4 bases from J, the gap between germline ends came to 9 bases. The CDR3 spells CASSVGGYEQYF. For the CDR3, the DNA is TGCGCCAGCAGCGTAGGAGGGTACGAGCAGTACTTC.

There are many counts of this clonotype. The chain couples TRBV24-1 to TRBJ2-5, with D uncertain. Trimming pared 4 bases from V and 0 bases from J, leaving 8 bases between. The CDR3 is 14 amino acids. The V gene's germline CDR1 is KGHDR and CDR2 SFDVKD. Here the CDR3 DNA reads TGTGCCACCAGTGACCCCCGAGACCAAGAGACCCAGTACTTC. Residues: CATSDPRDQETQYF.

This clonotype was counted at least ten times. The gene calls are TRBV28 and TRBJ2-1; D remains ambiguous. The germline V gene encodes CDR1 MDHEN and CDR2 SYDVKM. The CDR3 length is 13 residues. Deletions cut 5 bases from V and 8 bases from J, with 13 bases between. In nucleotides, the CDR3 is TGTGCCAGCAGTCTCCCGAAGGTACATGAGCAGTTCTTC. This gives the protein CASSLPKVHEQFF.

Only a few counts were recorded for this clonotype. This rearrangement joins TRBV30 to TRBJ1-5; possibly TRBD1 for D (5 bases). The germline gives CDR1 GTSNPN, CDR2 SVGIG (reference sequence). The CDR3 contains 16 residues. V was shortened by 0 bases and J by 9 bases, with 21 bases between the two germline ends. This CDR3 reads CAWSVNGQGVRRPQHF. CDR3 coding DNA: TGTGCCTGGAGTGTTAACGGGCAGGGAGTGAGACGGCCCCAGCATTTT.